This T cell receptor beta chain emerged from a study of chemoradiotherapy in HPV16-positive cancers. Measured with immunoSEQ multiplex PCR; TCRdb has only the in-frame clones, and not every one. The table lists 30,000 to 40,000 clones, 80% to 90% of them singletons. Sequencing used blood, obtained from a patient who underwent chemoradiotherapy. The sequence was obtained from a human donor with HPV-associated anogenital cancer.

This chain's CDR3 is CASSVDRARGTEAFF. The DNA of the CDR3 is TGTGCCAGCAGCGTGGACAGGGCTAGAGGTACTGAAGCTTTCTTT. The chain is built from TRBV5-4 and TRBJ1-1, with 8 bases fitting TRBD1. Trimming at V came to 4 bases and at J to 5 bases, leaving 10 bases not matched to a gene. The CDR3 length is 15 residues. Germline V CDR1 and CDR2: SGHNT, YYREEE (reference sequence).